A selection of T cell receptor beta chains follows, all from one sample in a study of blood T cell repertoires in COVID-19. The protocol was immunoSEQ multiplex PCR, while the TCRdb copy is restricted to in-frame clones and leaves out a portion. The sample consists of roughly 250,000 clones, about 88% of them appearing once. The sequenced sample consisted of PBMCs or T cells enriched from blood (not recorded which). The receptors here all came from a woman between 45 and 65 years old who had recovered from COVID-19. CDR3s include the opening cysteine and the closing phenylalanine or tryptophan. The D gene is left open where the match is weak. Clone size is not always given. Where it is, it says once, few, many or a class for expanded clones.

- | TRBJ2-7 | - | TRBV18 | TGTGCCAGCTCACCATCCGTGGGGGGGGCTTACGAGCAGTACTTC | CASSPSVGGAYEQYF
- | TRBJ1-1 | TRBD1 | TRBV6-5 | TGTGCCAGCACCAAAGGGGGCAGCTCCAACACTGAAGCTTTCTTT | CASTKGGSSNTEAFF
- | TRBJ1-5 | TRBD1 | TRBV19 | TGTGCCAGTAAGGGGGACAGGGGGCGCCAAGAGCCCCAGCATTTT | CASKGDRGRQEPQHF
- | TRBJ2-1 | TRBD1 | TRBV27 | TGTGCCAGCGGGGACAGGTACTACAATGAGCAGTTCTTC | CASGDRYYNEQFF
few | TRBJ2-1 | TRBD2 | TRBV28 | TGTGCCAGCATACTGACTAGCGGGTACAATGAGCAGTTCTTC | CASILTSGYNEQFF
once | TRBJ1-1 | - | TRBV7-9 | TGTGCCAGCAGCTTACAGGAGAACACTGAAGCTTTCTTT | CASSLQENTEAFF
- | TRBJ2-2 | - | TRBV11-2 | TGTGCCAGCAGCCCTACAGGGACCGGGGAGCTGTTTTTT | CASSPTGTGELFF
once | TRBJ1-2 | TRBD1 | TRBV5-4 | TGTGCCAGCAGCTTCAGACAGGGGGCGCTAAACTATGGCTACACCTTC | CASSFRQGALNYGYTF
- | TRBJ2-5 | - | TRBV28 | TGTGCCAGCAGCCTCTCAGAAGAGACCCAGTACTTC | CASSLSEETQYF
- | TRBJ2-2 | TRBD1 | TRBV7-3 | TGTGCCAGCAGCCGGCCCCCGGGACAGGGGGCGCGGATGAGCACCGGGGAGCTGTTTTTT | CASSRPPGQGARMSTGELFF
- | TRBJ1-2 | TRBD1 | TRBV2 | TGTGCCAGCAGCAGCTCTAGGACAGGGGCCTCCTATGGCTACACCTTC | CASSSSRTGASYGYTF
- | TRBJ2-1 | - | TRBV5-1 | TGCGCCAGCAGCTTTATGTGGGCACAATCAGCGGGCGTATACAATGAGCAGTTCTTC | CASSFMWAQSAGVYNEQFF
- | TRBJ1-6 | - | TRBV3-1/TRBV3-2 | TGTGCCAGCAGCCAAGTGGGGCCCGATTCACCCCTCCACTTT | CASSQVGPDSPLHF
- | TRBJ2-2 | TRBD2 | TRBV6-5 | TGTGCCACGTGGCGCGGGAGGACCGGGGAGCTGTTTTTT | CATWRGRTGELFF
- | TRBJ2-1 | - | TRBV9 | TGTGCCAGCAGCGTAGCCCCGGGAATCGACAATGAGCAGTTCTTC | CASSVAPGIDNEQFF
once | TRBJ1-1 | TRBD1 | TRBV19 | TGTGCCAGTACTAATCAGGGGGCTTACGGGTGGAACACTGAAGCTTTCTTT | CASTNQGAYGWNTEAFF
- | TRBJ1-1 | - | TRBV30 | TGTGCCTCGGAGCCGGGGGGGACTGAAGCTTTCTTT | CASEPGGTEAFF
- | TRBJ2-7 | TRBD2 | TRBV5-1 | TGCGCCAGCAGCTTGGGACTAGCAAAAGGGGAGCAGTACTTC | CASSLGLAKGEQYF
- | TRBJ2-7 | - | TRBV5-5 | TGTGCCAGCAGCTTGGCCGGGGTTGGGTACGAGCAGTACTTC | CASSLAGVGYEQYF
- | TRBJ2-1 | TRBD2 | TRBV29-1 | TGCAGCACCAGGACTAGCGGGAGTCAATACAATGAGCAGTTCTTC | CSTRTSGSQYNEQFF
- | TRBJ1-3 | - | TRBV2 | TGTGCCAGCAGTGGAGGTAGTAGCTCTGGAAACACCATATATTTT | CASSGGSSSGNTIYF
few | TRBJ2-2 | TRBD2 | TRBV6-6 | TGTGCCAGCAGAGCGGGAGGAATAACCGGGGAGCTGTTTTTT | CASRAGGITGELFF
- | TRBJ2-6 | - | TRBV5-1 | TGCGCCAGCAGCTTGGGGGGGCAGGGGACCAACGTCCTGACTTTC | CASSLGGQGTNVLTF
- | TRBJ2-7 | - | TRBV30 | TGTGCCTGGAGCCAAGCACACGAGCAGTACTTC | CAWSQAHEQYF
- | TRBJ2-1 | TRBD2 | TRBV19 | TGTGCCAGTAGTACCCTAGCGGTCAACAATGAGCAGTTCTTC | CASSTLAVNNEQFF
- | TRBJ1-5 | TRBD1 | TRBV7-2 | TGTGCCAGCAGCCCCTGGGGACAGGGCTATAGCAATCAGCCCCAGCATTTT | CASSPWGQGYSNQPQHF
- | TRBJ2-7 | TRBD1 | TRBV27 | TGTGCCAGCAGTCCCCAGGGGGTCGAGCAGTACTTC | CASSPQGVEQYF
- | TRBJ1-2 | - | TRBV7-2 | TGTGCCAGCAGCTTAGTGTCTAGGGCGGAGGGGAGAAACTATGGCTACACCTTC | CASSLVSRAEGRNYGYTF
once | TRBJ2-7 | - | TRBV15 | TGTGCCACCCAGAAGAGTGGAGGCTCCTACGAGCAGTACTTC | CATQKSGGSYEQYF
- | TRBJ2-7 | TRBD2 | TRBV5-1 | TGCGCCAGCAGCGCTACCAGCGGGAGAAGCGAGCAGTACTTC | CASSATSGRSEQYF
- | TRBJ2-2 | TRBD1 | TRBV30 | TGTGCCTGGAGAGGCCACAGGGGGCGCACCGGGGAGCTGTTTTTT | CAWRGHRGRTGELFF
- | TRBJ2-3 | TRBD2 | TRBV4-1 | TGCGCCAGCAGCCGCCAATATGAGGGAGGGCCGGGTCAAGATACGCAGTATTTT | CASSRQYEGGPGQDTQYF
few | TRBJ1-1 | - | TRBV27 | TGTGCCAGCAGTGTCTCAGGACAAAGGAACACTGAAGCTTTCTTT | CASSVSGQRNTEAFF
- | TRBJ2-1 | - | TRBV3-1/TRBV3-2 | TGTGCCAGCAGCCGGCCCAGGGGGGCCTACAATGAGCAGTTCTTC | CASSRPRGAYNEQFF
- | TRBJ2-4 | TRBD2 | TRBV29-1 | TGCAGCGCCGAGGCCCAAGCGGGGAACATTCAGTACTTC | CSAEAQAGNIQYF
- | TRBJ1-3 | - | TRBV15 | TGTGCCACCAGCGGCCTTTCTGTCTCTGGAAACACCATATATTTT | CATSGLSVSGNTIYF
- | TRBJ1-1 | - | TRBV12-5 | TGTGCTAGTGGTTTGGACAAAGGACAGAACACTGAAGCTTTCTTT | CASGLDKGQNTEAFF
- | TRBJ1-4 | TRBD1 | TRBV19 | TGTGCCAGTAGTATAGTCACAGGGGCTTATGAAAAACTGTTTTTT | CASSIVTGAYEKLFF
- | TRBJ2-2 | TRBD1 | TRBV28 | TGTGCCAGCAGTTTCTCCGGGACAGGGTTCACCGGGGAGCTGTTTTTT | CASSFSGTGFTGELFF
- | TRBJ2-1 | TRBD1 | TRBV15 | TGTGCCACCAGCAGAGATCAACAGGGGTGGTTCGATGAGCAGTTCTTC | CATSRDQQGWFDEQFF
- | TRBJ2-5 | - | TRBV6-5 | TGTGCCAGCAGTAAGTCCCCAGGGGCCCAGTACTTC | CASSKSPGAQYF
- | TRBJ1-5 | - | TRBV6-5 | TGTGCCAGCAGCCCAGGGGACGATAGCAATCAGCCCCAGCATTTT | CASSPGDDSNQPQHF
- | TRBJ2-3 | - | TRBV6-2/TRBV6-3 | TGTGCCAGCAGCGGCGGGGACGCCACAGATACGCAGTATTTT | CASSGGDATDTQYF
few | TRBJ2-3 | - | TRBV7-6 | TGTGCCAGCAGCTTAACATTCGGGACTCCTGGGGATACGCAGTATTTT | CASSLTFGTPGDTQYF
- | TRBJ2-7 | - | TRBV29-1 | TGCAGCGTTGCCTCCTCCTACGAGCAGTACTTC | CSVASSYEQYF